This T cell receptor beta chain was identified during a study of cytomegalovirus exposure and HLA in healthy donors (TCRdb year 2017). With regard to the full study: An earlier analysis of some 600 of the donors reported under 300 Gb of sequence data and about 120 million unique TCR beta sequences obtained from about 179 million T cells. A separate validation cohort of some 130 different subjects was used in addition to the roughly 720-subject first cohort. The genetic ancestry cluster associated with self-reported Caucasian donors included 65% to 90% of the roughly 380 genotyped donors. Across 300 to 400 genotyped donors of the cohort, an average of roughly 230,000 unique TCR beta nucleotide sequences per donor were sequenced, and approximately 17% of those sequences were non-productive. Both class I and class II loci were covered by HLA typing, at four-digit resolution. Rather than using new phenotypic data, the later analysis identified candidate immune exposures from TCR beta sequences and from how often those sequences occurred across donors. To predict cytomegalovirus infection status, the study combined high-throughput TCR immunosequencing, statistical association of individual TCRs with disease status, and machine learning. Every discovery cohort repertoire had been produced on one sequencing platform. To decide whether each TCR beta V gene segment behaved as functional or pseudogenic, an earlier analysis of fewer than 750 of the donors relied on high-throughput TCR beta sequencing. Typing coverage varied by locus: roughly 629-640 donors for A, B, C, DRB1 and DQB1; roughly 560 for DQA1; about 590 for DPA1; roughly 470 for DPB1. The study aimed to test whether cataloging public T cell receptors could reveal signatures of past pathogen exposure. A later analysis re-examined previously published TCR beta repertoires from 500 to 700 donors and added high-resolution HLA genotyping to investigate patterns of TCR occurrence. Alongside the repertoire data, information on donor age, sex, ethnicity and CMV serostatus was compiled. Roughly 320 gigabases of sequencing data and around 80 million unique TCR sequences made up an early release that covered approximately 700 HLA-typed donors. Because of strong linkage in the cohort, roughly five DR-DQ haplotypes were treated as single units for association and clustering. The T cell repertoires of some 700 subjects were profiled by immunosequencing and related to cytomegalovirus serostatus. A later genetic analysis used genome-wide SNP genotypes for about three fifths of the 666 donors, treating that subset as a discovery cohort. Findings and caveats that apply to the study as a whole: CMV serostatus was the only immune exposure information available for the cohort. In the study, about 150 TCR beta chains were listed as associated with cytomegalovirus. Broadly in line with IMGT annotations, most TCR beta V segments showed up in productive rearrangements about 87% or about 30% of the time in an earlier analysis of approximately 600 of the donors. In a later analysis, most CMV-associated TCR beta chains were found to appear HLA-restricted, with HLA associations seemingly driven largely by CMV exposure. Because some donors lacked HLA typing at each locus, the association tests relied only on the typed subset. Most TCR sequences were observed very rarely across donors, whereas some public TCRs were present in many individuals. Linkage disequilibrium might explain the correlated functional status among segregating V segments, but an unknown experimental factor could not be excluded. Compared with equally common non-associated chains, HLA-associated TCR beta chains in a later analysis were more clonally expanded and had lower generation probabilities. The 87-base-pair reads could not distinguish some IMGT-functional V segments, including TRBV6-2 and TRBV6-3, so those segments were excluded. According to a later analysis, TCR association rates differed among HLA loci, with DRB1 alleles showing the most associated TCRs and HLA-C alleles showing the fewest. According to the authors, the approach could potentially be generalized to other disease states and immunological phenotypes. In vitro tests confirmed that a few of the cytomegalovirus-associated TCR beta chains recognize cytomegalovirus antigens. Several of the top co-occurrence clusters appeared to be linked to parvovirus B19, influenza, CMV and Epstein-Barr virus, according to a later analysis. When HLA alleles, especially DR and DQ, strongly co-occurred, TCR associations were difficult to assign to individual alleles. A cluster of highly shared sequence variants was judged likely to be a technical artifact of the sequencing pipeline. A later genetic analysis reported fewer N-insertions in productive TCRs among donors in an Asian-associated ancestry cluster than the roughly 620-donor mean. Presence/absence analyses assumed roughly uniform sequencing depth across donors, an assumption that may not hold. The earlier analysis of almost 600 of the donors excluded some 15 rarely observed V segments, including chromosome 9 orphons, because counts were too low. A further reported finding was that TCR beta sequences accurately predicted the HLA-A and HLA-B alleles for most subjects in the first cohort. In a later genetic analysis, a missense DCLRE1C variant was associated with V-gene and J-gene trimming of TCR beta chains, and the association was replicated in an independent cohort. A later analysis associated some 17,000 TCR beta sequences with specific HLA alleles at a false discovery rate of 0.05. The classifier was reported to diagnose cytomegalovirus status with high specificity and sensitivity in both the original and validation cohorts. The cohort was sequenced for TCR beta chains only, and without alpha or paired-chain data the features that could be detected were limited.

A distance of 9 bases separates the germline ends of V and J, which lose 2 bases and 4 bases respectively. Spanning cysteine to phenylalanine, the CDR3 consists of 14 amino acids. Only the CDR3 DNA is retained, 42 bases long and in frame from the first base. Sequences SGHTA (CDR1) and FQGNSA (CDR2) are obtained from the germline V gene. The cohort comprised some 700 healthy bone marrow donors. At the time of sampling, every cohort member was nominally healthy, though immune exposures that went unrecorded were likely present. The donor was CMV seropositive and belonged to the group of more than 250 seropositive cohort members. A peripheral blood sample was collected from each donor, and TCR beta sequencing was performed on peripheral blood mononuclear cells. Genomic DNA was extracted from the blood cell samples with the Qiagen DNeasy Blood Extraction Kit. Worth noting for this clone: There is no known antigen for this receptor. No per-base quality is available; no much larger clone lies one base away.

Library method: the immunoSEQ multiplex PCR assay. For the multiplex PCR, a mixture combining 60 forward primers for TCR Vbeta segments and 13 reverse primers for TCR Jbeta segments was used. The CDR3 region of rearranged TCR beta genes was amplified from genomic DNA by a multiplex PCR assay. Amplified TCR beta libraries were sequenced as 87-base-pair reads on the Illumina HiSeq System. On the study's bioinformatics: A later analysis tallied 75 million to 95 million unique TCR beta chains across the 650 to 750 repertoires, and about 10 million of those chains were shared by two or more donors. A nearest-neighbor algorithm error-corrected the raw reads and collapsed the reads into unique sequences, merging closely related sequences to remove PCR and sequencing errors. CDR3 sequences were aligned to IMGT reference sequences to assign V, D and J gene segments. For a sequence to be retained, at least a six-nucleotide match to both a V gene segment and a J gene segment was required. Rearrangements were called productive when the CDR3 lacked stop codons and stayed in frame with V and J; all others were non-productive. CDR3 was defined by IMGT convention, running from the second conserved V-encoded cysteine to the conserved J-encoded phenylalanine. In an earlier analysis of more than 550 of the donors, sequences lacking an unambiguous match to a single V gene segment were excluded. An earlier analysis of around 600 of the donors classified V segments as functional when productive rearrangements were above 56.7% and as segregating when the standard deviation between donors was above 5%. A statistical classification framework was built to diagnose cytomegalovirus status from the catalog of TCR beta chain sequences. A later analysis assigned V and J genes by comparing TCR nucleotide sequences with IMGT/GENE-DB human TR gene sequences. A later analysis assigned CDR3 sequences and most-parsimonious VDJ recombination scenarios with the TCRdist pipeline. In a later analysis, every TCR beta chain was defined by the combination of its CDR3 amino acid sequence and its V-gene family, and reads without a unique V-gene family were dropped. To address suspected cross-contamination and a sequencing artifact, a later analysis removed around 600 highly shared, low-generation-probability nucleotide sequences. In a later analysis, a clonal expansion index was calculated for each public chain from normalized within-repertoire ranks of inferred template counts. A later analysis computed generation probabilities with a VDJ recombination model fitted to out-of-frame rearrangements, and checked the results against IGoR. In a later analysis, TCR-TCR, TCR-HLA and TCR-CMV co-occurrence was scored with hypergeometric tests, and a repertoire-size bias correction was applied to TCR pairs. False discovery rates were estimated in a later analysis by permuting HLA or CMV assignments 20 times. In a later analysis, co-occurring TCRs were grouped using DBSCAN, with TCRdist sequence similarity added in when clustering inside HLA-allele-positive subsets. For co-occurrence clustering, repertoires with fewer than 30,000 or more than 120,000 public chains were excluded, along with four or five repertoires with anomalous nucleotide sharing. The source is immuneACCESS, and TCRdb retained only in-frame sequences with V and J called. Part of the clones is not carried over; for the studies checked, unresolved V genes explain less than half of this, and the remainder is unexplained. V and J calls and clone size follow that table, whereas D and trimming were derived from the DNA. The sample yields about 170,000 clones; roughly 75% were counted once. 1% of the sample lies in the top ten.

The sample comprised PBMCs. The sequence links TRBV7-2 to TRBJ1-5; TRBD1 might be the D gene, on 5 matching bases. The TCR comes from a woman aged 45-65 years in good health and CMV-seropositive. The DNA sequence is as follows: TGTGCCAGCAGCTTAATGGCAGGGAATCAGCCCCAGCATTTT. Its coded protein is CASSLMAGNQPQHF.